Listed below are T cell receptor beta chains from one sample, sequenced in a study of technical replicates of blood from a few donors. Generated by immunoSEQ multiplex PCR, the TCRdb table keeps only in-frame clones and is missing some. The table lists under 85,000 clones, around 92% of them singletons. The sequenced material came from T cells isolated from PBMCs. The receptors shown here come from a human donor in good health. Some clones in this sample may be carry-over from other donors' samples. Each CDR3 is given with its conserved first and last residue. A D gene is named only where the DNA matches it firmly. Clone size, where shown, is once, few, many, or a class for clones that have expanded.

cdr3_nt: TGTGCCATCAGTGAGCGACTAGATGAGCAGTTCTTC
cdr3_aa: CAISERLDEQFF
v_call: TRBV10-3
clone_size: few
j_call: TRBJ2-1
d_call: .

cdr3_nt: TGTGCCAGCAGCTTGGGTGCGGGGAATAACTATGGCTACACCTTC
cdr3_aa: CASSLGAGNNYGYTF
v_call: TRBV5-4
clone_size: .
j_call: TRBJ1-2
d_call: .

cdr3_nt: TGTGCCATCAGTGAGTCCGACAGGAACTATGGCTACACCTTC
cdr3_aa: CAISESDRNYGYTF
v_call: TRBV10-3
clone_size: .
j_call: TRBJ1-2
d_call: .

cdr3_nt: TGTGCCAGTAGTCCATTGGACAGCCTCTACGAGCAGTACTTC
cdr3_aa: CASSPLDSLYEQYF
v_call: TRBV19
clone_size: few
j_call: TRBJ2-7
d_call: .

cdr3_nt: TGTGCCAGCAGCTCCCTTCGGACGGGGAGCAATGGCTACACCTTC
cdr3_aa: CASSSLRTGSNGYTF
v_call: TRBV11-3
clone_size: .
j_call: TRBJ1-2
d_call: .

cdr3_nt: TGTGCCTGGAGGCAGGGTCCAGAGACCCAGTACTTC
cdr3_aa: CAWRQGPETQYF
v_call: TRBV30
clone_size: .
j_call: TRBJ2-5
d_call: .

cdr3_nt: TGCGCCAGCGGCGACAGGGACTATCAGCCCCAGCATTTT
cdr3_aa: CASGDRDYQPQHF
v_call: TRBV10-1
clone_size: few
j_call: TRBJ1-5
d_call: TRBD1

cdr3_nt: TGTGCCAGCTCACCTATCGGGGAGAACACTGAAGCTTTCTTT
cdr3_aa: CASSPIGENTEAFF
v_call: TRBV18
clone_size: .
j_call: TRBJ1-1
d_call: .

cdr3_nt: TGTGCCAGCAGCTCTGGATGGAAGCGGGAGTTAATAGATACGCAGTATTTT
cdr3_aa: CASSSGWKRELIDTQYF
v_call: TRBV5-8
clone_size: .
j_call: TRBJ2-3
d_call: TRBD2

cdr3_nt: TGTGCCAGCAACCCCGGGACTACCAATGAGCAGTTCTTC
cdr3_aa: CASNPGTTNEQFF
v_call: TRBV5-4
clone_size: once
j_call: TRBJ2-1
d_call: TRBD2

cdr3_nt: TGTGCCAGCAGGGGGACAGGGAGTGGCACTGAAGCTTTCTTT
cdr3_aa: CASRGTGSGTEAFF
v_call: TRBV6-5
clone_size: .
j_call: TRBJ1-1
d_call: TRBD1

cdr3_nt: TGTGCCAGCAGCGATCGGAGACTACCGATAAACTACGAGCAGTACTTC
cdr3_aa: CASSDRRLPINYEQYF
v_call: TRBV7-8
clone_size: once
j_call: TRBJ2-7
d_call: .

cdr3_nt: TGTGCCACCAGTGCGGGTCCACTCTACAATGAGCAGTTCTTC
cdr3_aa: CATSAGPLYNEQFF
v_call: TRBV15
clone_size: .
j_call: TRBJ2-1
d_call: .

cdr3_nt: TGCGCCAGCAGCTTCGCCCTAGCCCGGGACAGTCAAGAGACCCAGTACTTC
cdr3_aa: CASSFALARDSQETQYF
v_call: TRBV5-1
clone_size: .
j_call: TRBJ2-5
d_call: TRBD1

cdr3_nt: TGTGCCAGCTCACTAAACAGGGAGAACTATGGCTACACCTTC
cdr3_aa: CASSLNRENYGYTF
v_call: TRBV18
clone_size: .
j_call: TRBJ1-2
d_call: .

cdr3_nt: TGTGCCAGCAGCTCCTCAGGGGCGGACCTCTATGGCTACACCTTC
cdr3_aa: CASSSSGADLYGYTF
v_call: TRBV27
clone_size: .
j_call: TRBJ1-2
d_call: .

cdr3_nt: TGCGCCAGCAGCCACACAGGCTACGAGCAGTACTTC
cdr3_aa: CASSHTGYEQYF
v_call: TRBV4-1
clone_size: .
j_call: TRBJ2-7
d_call: .

cdr3_nt: TGTGCCAGTAGTATATCCGGGCAGGGGGCCTACGAGCAGTACTTC
cdr3_aa: CASSISGQGAYEQYF
v_call: TRBV19
clone_size: .
j_call: TRBJ2-7
d_call: TRBD1

cdr3_nt: TGTGCTAGTGGTTCGGGACAGGGGACCGGCTACACCTTC
cdr3_aa: CASGSGQGTGYTF
v_call: TRBV12-5
clone_size: .
j_call: TRBJ1-2
d_call: TRBD1

cdr3_nt: TGTGCCAGCAGCGTATCAGGGGCTAGGAACAATGAGCAGTTCTTC
cdr3_aa: CASSVSGARNNEQFF
v_call: TRBV9
clone_size: .
j_call: TRBJ2-1
d_call: .

cdr3_nt: TGTGCCAGCAGCCCCAAGAGGGATGAGCAGTTCTTC
cdr3_aa: CASSPKRDEQFF
v_call: TRBV7-9
clone_size: .
j_call: TRBJ2-1
d_call: .

cdr3_nt: TGTGCCAGCAGTTACAGTTGGACAGCGTACGAGCAGTACTTC
cdr3_aa: CASSYSWTAYEQYF
v_call: TRBV6-6
clone_size: .
j_call: TRBJ2-7
d_call: .

cdr3_nt: TGTGCCAGCAGTTACAACAACATGAACACTGAAGCTTTCTTT
cdr3_aa: CASSYNNMNTEAFF
v_call: TRBV6-5
clone_size: few
j_call: TRBJ1-1
d_call: .

cdr3_nt: TGTGCCAGTAGTATAGCTAGCACAGATACGCAGTATTTT
cdr3_aa: CASSIASTDTQYF
v_call: TRBV19
clone_size: .
j_call: TRBJ2-3
d_call: .

cdr3_nt: TGTGCCAGCAGCTTGGGGACTAGCCCGGATACGCAGTATTTT
cdr3_aa: CASSLGTSPDTQYF
v_call: TRBV11-1
clone_size: .
j_call: TRBJ2-3
d_call: TRBD2

cdr3_nt: TGCGCCAGCAGCCTACTCCCCAATGAGCAGTTCTTC
cdr3_aa: CASSLLPNEQFF
v_call: TRBV5-1
clone_size: .
j_call: TRBJ2-1
d_call: .

cdr3_nt: TGTGCCAGCAGTTTATTCAGGGGCAGGGGCTACGAGCAGTACTTC
cdr3_aa: CASSLFRGRGYEQYF
v_call: TRBV28
clone_size: .
j_call: TRBJ2-7
d_call: .

cdr3_nt: TGTGCCAGTAGTATAGTCGCCAGGGGGGCCACTGAAGCTTTCTTT
cdr3_aa: CASSIVARGATEAFF
v_call: TRBV19
clone_size: .
j_call: TRBJ1-1
d_call: TRBD1

cdr3_nt: TGTGCCAGCAGCGACCGGGCTAGCGGGAGTTACGAGCAGTACTTC
cdr3_aa: CASSDRASGSYEQYF
v_call: TRBV7-6
clone_size: .
j_call: TRBJ2-7
d_call: TRBD2

cdr3_nt: TGTGCCAGCAGCTCTTTATCATCCATAGCGAACACCGGGGAGCTGTTTTTT
cdr3_aa: CASSSLSSIANTGELFF
v_call: TRBV9
clone_size: .
j_call: TRBJ2-2
d_call: .

cdr3_nt: TGTGCCAGCACCTCCGGGACAGGTCTTTACAATGAGCAGTTCTTC
cdr3_aa: CASTSGTGLYNEQFF
v_call: TRBV11-3
clone_size: .
j_call: TRBJ2-1
d_call: TRBD1

cdr3_nt: TGTGCCAGCAGCTTCTCTAATGAAAAACTGTTTTTT
cdr3_aa: CASSFSNEKLFF
v_call: TRBV7-2
clone_size: .
j_call: TRBJ1-4
d_call: .

cdr3_nt: TGTGCCAGCAGCCGGGGACTAGCGGGAAACATTCAGTACTTC
cdr3_aa: CASSRGLAGNIQYF
v_call: TRBV11-2
clone_size: once
j_call: TRBJ2-4
d_call: TRBD2

cdr3_nt: TGTGCCAGCAGCCCTTATACGGCCGGGGAGCTGTTTTTT
cdr3_aa: CASSPYTAGELFF
v_call: TRBV6-5
clone_size: .
j_call: TRBJ2-2
d_call: .

cdr3_nt: TGTGCCACCAGCAGAGATCCTAGCGGGAGGGTGGAGCAGTACTTC
cdr3_aa: CATSRDPSGRVEQYF
v_call: TRBV15
clone_size: .
j_call: TRBJ2-7
d_call: TRBD2

cdr3_nt: TGTGCCTGGAGTACCGGGGGAGAGACCCAGTACTTC
cdr3_aa: CAWSTGGETQYF
v_call: TRBV30
clone_size: .
j_call: TRBJ2-5
d_call: .

cdr3_nt: TGCGCCAGCAGCCTGACACAGGAGGGGAACTATGGCTACACCTTC
cdr3_aa: CASSLTQEGNYGYTF
v_call: TRBV4-3
clone_size: .
j_call: TRBJ1-2
d_call: .

cdr3_nt: TGTGCCTGGAGTCCAGGGACCGGGGAGCTGTTTTTT
cdr3_aa: CAWSPGTGELFF
v_call: TRBV30
clone_size: .
j_call: TRBJ2-2
d_call: .

cdr3_nt: TGTGCCTGGAGTGTACAACAGCAAGAGACCCAGTACTTC
cdr3_aa: CAWSVQQQETQYF
v_call: TRBV30
clone_size: once
j_call: TRBJ2-5
d_call: .

cdr3_nt: TGTGCCATCAGTGATCACAGGGAGTATACTAATGAAAAACTGTTTTTT
cdr3_aa: CAISDHREYTNEKLFF
v_call: TRBV10-3
clone_size: .
j_call: TRBJ1-4
d_call: .

cdr3_nt: TGTGCCAGCAGTAGGGGTGAAAAACTGTTTTTT
cdr3_aa: CASSRGEKLFF
v_call: TRBV6-5
clone_size: .
j_call: TRBJ1-4
d_call: .

cdr3_nt: TGTGCCAGTAGTACGATTTGGGACAAATCCTACGAGCAGTACTTC
cdr3_aa: CASSTIWDKSYEQYF
v_call: TRBV19
clone_size: .
j_call: TRBJ2-7
d_call: .

cdr3_nt: TGTGCTAGTGGGACTAACAGAAGCAATCAGCCCCAGCATTTT
cdr3_aa: CASGTNRSNQPQHF
v_call: TRBV12-5
clone_size: .
j_call: TRBJ1-5
d_call: .

cdr3_nt: TGCGCCAGCAGCTTGATCCTAGCGGGAGGAAAGGTTGGGACCCAGTACTTC
cdr3_aa: CASSLILAGGKVGTQYF
v_call: TRBV5-1
clone_size: few
j_call: TRBJ2-5
d_call: TRBD2

cdr3_nt: TGTGCCAGCAGCCAAGTGGTTGGGACTGAGACCTACGAGCAGTACTTC
cdr3_aa: CASSQVVGTETYEQYF
v_call: TRBV14
clone_size: .
j_call: TRBJ2-7
d_call: .

cdr3_nt: TGCAGCGTACAGGACTCCTACGAGCAGTACTTC
cdr3_aa: CSVQDSYEQYF
v_call: TRBV29-1
clone_size: .
j_call: TRBJ2-7
d_call: .

cdr3_nt: TGTGCCAGCAGTAAAGGACTAGCGGGTAAAGAGCAGTACTTC
cdr3_aa: CASSKGLAGKEQYF
v_call: TRBV28
clone_size: .
j_call: TRBJ2-7
d_call: TRBD2

cdr3_nt: TGTGCCAGCAGTCGTGTCGGACTAGCGGGAGGTGGAGAGCAGTACTTC
cdr3_aa: CASSRVGLAGGGEQYF
v_call: TRBV28
clone_size: .
j_call: TRBJ2-7
d_call: TRBD2

cdr3_nt: TGTGCCAGCAGTGAATACGGCAGGGACACTGAAGCTTTCTTT
cdr3_aa: CASSEYGRDTEAFF
v_call: TRBV6-1
clone_size: .
j_call: TRBJ1-1
d_call: .

cdr3_nt: TGTGCCAGCACGGGAGGCACCGGGGAGCTGTTTTTT
cdr3_aa: CASTGGTGELFF
v_call: TRBV27
clone_size: .
j_call: TRBJ2-2
d_call: TRBD2

cdr3_nt: TGTGCCAGCAGCTTTTTGCGGGCCCACAATGAGCAGTTCTTC
cdr3_aa: CASSFLRAHNEQFF
v_call: TRBV5-4
clone_size: .
j_call: TRBJ2-1
d_call: .

cdr3_nt: TGTGCCAGCGGAGACTACGAGCAGTACTTC
cdr3_aa: CASGDYEQYF
v_call: TRBV27
clone_size: .
j_call: TRBJ2-7
d_call: .

cdr3_nt: TGCAGCGTTGGGAACCCGGGACTAGTGGGGGCGGATACGCAGTATTTT
cdr3_aa: CSVGNPGLVGADTQYF
v_call: TRBV29-1
clone_size: once
j_call: TRBJ2-3
d_call: TRBD2

cdr3_nt: TGTGCCAGCAGCGTTGGGGCTAGCGGGAGGACTCAAGAGACCCAGTACTTC
cdr3_aa: CASSVGASGRTQETQYF
v_call: TRBV9
clone_size: .
j_call: TRBJ2-5
d_call: TRBD2

cdr3_nt: TGCGCCAGCAGCCAAAACAGGGAAGGTCAGCCCCAGCATTTT
cdr3_aa: CASSQNREGQPQHF
v_call: TRBV4-3
clone_size: .
j_call: TRBJ1-5
d_call: .